The 23 T cell receptor beta chains in this list originate from one sample, sequenced in a study of blood T cell repertoires in COVID-19. Here immunoSEQ multiplex PCR was the method, and the copy in TCRdb shows in-frame clones only, minus some. The sample includes approximately 75,000 clones, around four fifths of them seen just once. Sequenced: peripheral blood. The receptors were gathered from an elderly woman with acute or convalescent COVID-19.

The chain joins TRBV6-5 to TRBJ1-1, with D possibly matching TRBD1 (5 bases). The germline CDR1 and CDR2 sequences are MNHEY and SVGAGI. The germline V and J ends were trimmed by 4 bases and 4 bases, with 13 bases remaining between them. The CDR3 sequence is 14 residues long. CDR3 DNA: TGTGCCAGCAGTTCGGGACGGGGGAGCACTGAAGCTTTCTTT. Translated: CASSSGRGSTEAFF.

V and J are TRBV7-8 and TRBJ1-3, with D perhaps TRBD1 (5 bases). The CDR3 has 14 amino acids. Trimming removed 3 bases from V and 0 bases from J, with 6 bases in between. The V gene's germline CDR1 is SGHVS and CDR2 FQNEAQ. The CDR3 nucleotides are TGTGCCAGCAGCTTCCAGGGCTCTGGAAACACCATATATTTT. Translation gives CASSFQGSGNTIYF. Together with reference TRBV7-8 and TRBJ1-3, the CDR3 gives the full variable domain: GAGVSQSPRYKVAKRGQDVALRCDPISGHVSLFWYQQALGQGPEFLTYFQNEAQLDKSGLPSDRFFAERPEGSVSTLKIQRTQQEDSAVYLCASSFQGSGNTIYFGEGSWLTVV.

This chain connects TRBV14 to TRBJ1-5; 7 nucleotides agree with TRBD1. V dropped 1 base and J dropped 3; count of bases not matched to a gene: 3. Per the germline V gene, CDR1 is SGHDN and CDR2 is FVKESK. The CDR3 length is 15 residues. The CDR3 DNA follows: TGTGCCAGCAGCCAAGTGACAGGGCACAATCAGCCCCAGCATTTT. Its protein is CASSQVTGHNQPQHF.

This clone was picked up one time. The J gene is TRBJ2-7, the V gene TRBV2; TRBD1 might be the D (6 bases). The CDR3 is made up of 14 amino acids. Germline CDR1 and CDR2: SNHLY and FYNNEI. The V and J ends lost 6 bases and 3 bases respectively, with 15 bases between them. In DNA form, the CDR3 reads TGTGCCAGCAGACGACAACAGGGACACTACGAGCAGTACTTC. Its translation is CASRRQQGHYEQYF.

The chain uses TRBV27 and TRBJ1-5; 9 bases fit TRBD1. The CDR3 has 20 residues. Trimming at V came to 4 bases and at J to 2 bases, leaving 18 bases not matched to a gene. Germline CDR1 and CDR2: MNHEY and SMNVEV (reference sequence). The CDR3 DNA reads TGTGCCAGCAGTTCCGCCGTGGGGACAGGGAGACTTCAGGGCAATCAGCCCCAGCATTTT. Residues: CASSSAVGTGRLQGNQPQHF.

The V and J genes are TRBV3-1 (or the pseudogene TRBV3-2) and TRBJ1-2; no definite D call. The CDR3 is 13 residues long. CDR1 and CDR2 (germline): LGHDT, YNNKEL (reference sequence). The V end was cut by 1 base, the J end by 13 bases, with 16 bases between. CDR3 region: CASSQGPKHGGTF. The CDR3, as DNA: TGTGCCAGCAGCCAAGGACCCAAACACGGAGGCACCTTC.

V gene TRBV5-1 combines with J gene TRBJ2-5; 7 bases are shared with TRBD1. Germline CDR1 SGHRS, CDR2 YFSETQ. CDR3 length: 15 residues. Trimming removed 6 bases from V and 4 bases from J; junction bases left unmatched: 12. CDR3 amino acids: CASTSRGFGGETQYF. In DNA form, the CDR3 reads TGCGCCAGCACAAGCAGGGGGTTTGGGGGAGAGACCCAGTACTTC.

The chain joins TRBV11-3 to TRBJ2-5, with D possibly TRBD2 on 6 matching bases. V shed 5 bases and J shed 1 base, with 14 bases lying between them. CDR3 size: 15 residues. Germline CDR1 and CDR2: SGHNT and YENEEA. The CDR3 DNA reads as TGTGCCAGCAGCCCCGGGGGACGCGGCCAAGAGACCCAGTACTTC. This sequence encodes CASSPGGRGQETQYF.

The genes are TRBV19 and TRBJ2-5, with 7 bases that match TRBD1. After removal of 4 bases from V and 4 bases from J, the junction contained 3 bases not matched to a gene. Germline V gene sequence: CDR1 LNHDA, CDR2 SQIVND (reference sequence). The CDR3 runs 13 residues. The CDR3 nucleotides are TGTGCCAGTAGTACCCACAGGGGAGAGACCCAGTACTTC. This gives the protein CASSTHRGETQYF.

A note on this clone: Compared with germline, one end of the junction differs, possibly owing to a read error. The gene calls are TRBV5-4 and TRBJ2-1, with D perhaps matching TRBD2 (5 bases). The CDR3 length is 13 residues. The V gene's germline CDR1 is SGHNT and CDR2 YYREEE (reference sequence). CDR3 protein: CASSLVGSRTKVF. CDR3 nucleotide sequence: TGTGCCAGCAGCTTGGTAGGGAGCCGGACGAAAGTCTTC.

Written as DNA, the CDR3 is TGTGCCACCAGCAGAGAACAGTACTATGGCTACACCTTC. Translation: CATSREQYYGYTF. V and J are TRBV15 and TRBJ1-2; D is uncertain. The V gene's germline CDR1 is LNHNV and CDR2 YYDKDF (reference sequence). The V gene lost 0 bases and the J gene lost 3 bases, with 5 bases spanning the gap. The length of the CDR3 is 13 residues.

V usage is TRBV5-6 and J usage is TRBJ1-1; possibly TRBD1 for D (5 bases). V gave up 6 bases and J gave up 4 bases, with 10 bases separating them. Germline V lookup: CDR1 SGHDT, CDR2 YYEEEE. The CDR3 is 12 amino acids. The DNA of the CDR3 is TGTGCCAGCAACAGACAGAGCACTGAAGCTTTCTTT. As protein: CASNRQSTEAFF.

This chain joins TRBV21-1 and TRBJ2-3; TRBD2, the D gene given by the table, was not confirmed from the DNA. TRBV21-1 is flagged as a pseudogene. This CDR3 contains 20 residues. The CDR3 loop is CASSKELGRTSGGCTDTQYF. CDR3 sequence (DNA): TGTGCCAGCAGCAAAGAGCTTGGGCGGACTAGCGGGGGGTGCACAGATACGCAGTATTTT.

The chain carries TRBV27 and TRBJ1-2; 7 nucleotides align to TRBD1. Germline V gene sequence: CDR1 MNHEY, CDR2 SMNVEV (reference sequence). The CDR3 contains 15 residues. J was trimmed by 2 bases and V by 5 bases; bases with no gene match: 8. The CDR3 nucleotides read TGTGCCAGCAGTCCAAGACAGGGTCGGAACTATGGCTACACCTTC. Residues: CASSPRQGRNYGYTF.

The V call is TRBV2, the J call TRBJ1-2; perhaps TRBD1 as D (5 bases). Germline V lookup: CDR1 SNHLY, CDR2 FYNNEI. CDR3 length: 15 amino acids. The V and J ends lost 2 bases and 4 bases respectively, with 14 bases between them. This CDR3 is CASSEKKGRGYGYTF. CDR3 DNA: TGTGCCAGCAGTGAAAAAAAGGGGAGGGGCTATGGCTACACCTTC.

The chain carries TRBV6-5 and TRBJ1-2; 8 bases are a match to TRBD1. Germline V gene sequence: CDR1 MNHEY, CDR2 SVGAGI. The CDR3 has 15 residues. The trim removed 6 bases at V and 4 bases at J, leaving 10 bases unmatched. In DNA, the CDR3 is TGTGCCAGCAGGCTTTCCAGGGGGCGCGCCTATGGCTACACCTTC. Translating it yields CASRLSRGRAYGYTF.

The chain recombines TRBV5-1 with TRBJ2-3; TRBD2 matches at 11 bases. Germline assignment: CDR1 SGHRS and CDR2 YFSETQ. The CDR3 sequence is 19 residues long. V lost 2 bases to trimming and J lost 4 bases; unmatched junction nucleotides: 15. CDR3 in amino acids: CASSFGLAGGGSGADTQYF. CDR3 nucleotides: TGCGCCAGCAGCTTCGGGCTAGCGGGAGGAGGGAGTGGAGCAGATACGCAGTATTTT.

The V gene is TRBV9, the J gene TRBJ2-5; 10 bases fit TRBD2. The J segment lost 5 bases and the V segment lost 7 bases, leaving 11 bases of the junction unmatched. CDR1 and CDR2 from the germline V gene are SGDLS and YYNGEE. CDR3 length: 15 amino acids. CDR3 coding DNA: TGTGCCAGCGGCCGGACTAGCGGAGTGGAGGAGACCCAGTACTTC. Amino acid sequence: CASGRTSGVEETQYF.

This clone turned up a few times. One end of the junction does not line up with germline, which may come from a read error. The chain is built from TRBV6-1 and TRBJ2-7, with a possible D match to TRBD2 (5 bases). The CDR3 extends over 16 amino acids. The germline gives CDR1 MNHNS, CDR2 SASEGT. The CDR3 region is CASNEYYGNPSYEQYF. CDR3 DNA: TGTGCCAGCAATGAATACTACGGGAATCCGTCCTACGAGCAGTACTTC.

This chain links TRBV19 with TRBJ1-3, with D possibly TRBD1 on 6 matching bases. This CDR3 spans 15 amino acids. The V gene's germline CDR1 is LNHDA and CDR2 SQIVND (reference sequence). V was clipped by 6 bases and J by 4 bases, with 16 bases between them. The CDR3 reads CASRPVAGQGNTIYF. The CDR3, as DNA: TGTGCCAGTAGACCAGTAGCGGGACAAGGAAACACCATATATTTT.

The V gene is TRBV25-1, the J gene TRBJ1-1, with D maybe TRBD1 (6 bases). CDR3 length: 15 amino acids. Germline loops: CDR1 MGHDK, CDR2 SYGVNS. Trimming left V 6 bases short and J 0 bases short, with 14 bases between. The CDR3 sequence is CASSSLTGLNTEAFF. The CDR3 DNA sequence: TGTGCCAGCAGCTCCTTGACAGGCCTGAACACTGAAGCTTTCTTT.

The chain couples TRBV29-1 to TRBJ1-4, with TRBD1 identical over 9 bases. Germline V gene sequence: CDR1 SQVTM, CDR2 ANQGSEA. The CDR3 consists of 15 residues. Trimming cost V 7 bases and J 7 bases; bases outside gene matches: 13. DNA of the CDR3: TGCAGCGCCCGAGGGGTCGGGACAGGGACTGAAAAACTGTTTTTT. Translated: CSARGVGTGTEKLFF.

The chain's CDR3 is CASAQGTGGDEQFF. The CDR3, as DNA: TGTGCCAGCGCCCAGGGCACAGGGGGCGATGAGCAGTTCTTC. The chain recombines TRBV19 with TRBJ2-1; the match to TRBD1 covers 9 bases. The trim removed 9 bases at V and 8 bases at J, leaving 11 bases unmatched. CDR3 length equals 14 residues. The germline gives CDR1 LNHDA, CDR2 SQIVND (reference sequence).